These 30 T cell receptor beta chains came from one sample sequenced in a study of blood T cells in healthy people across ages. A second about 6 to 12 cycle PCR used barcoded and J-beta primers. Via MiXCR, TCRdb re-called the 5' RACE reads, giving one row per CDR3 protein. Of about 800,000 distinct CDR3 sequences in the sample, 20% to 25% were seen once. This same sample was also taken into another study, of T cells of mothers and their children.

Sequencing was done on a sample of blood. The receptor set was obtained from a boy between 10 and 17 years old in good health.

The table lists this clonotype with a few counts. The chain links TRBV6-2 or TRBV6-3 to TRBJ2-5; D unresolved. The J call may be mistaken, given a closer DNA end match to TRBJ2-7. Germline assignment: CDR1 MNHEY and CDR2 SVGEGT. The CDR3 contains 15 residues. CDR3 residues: CASSYSISGGYEQYF. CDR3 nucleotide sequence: TGTGCCAGCAGTTACTCGATATCTGGTGGATACGAGCAGTACTTC.

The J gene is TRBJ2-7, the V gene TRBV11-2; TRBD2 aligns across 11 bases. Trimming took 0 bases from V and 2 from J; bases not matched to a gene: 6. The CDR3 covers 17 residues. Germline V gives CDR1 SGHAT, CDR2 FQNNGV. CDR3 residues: CASSLEIGSGRAYEQYF. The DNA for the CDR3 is TGTGCCAGCAGCTTAGAAATCGGTAGCGGGAGGGCCTACGAGCAGTACTTC.

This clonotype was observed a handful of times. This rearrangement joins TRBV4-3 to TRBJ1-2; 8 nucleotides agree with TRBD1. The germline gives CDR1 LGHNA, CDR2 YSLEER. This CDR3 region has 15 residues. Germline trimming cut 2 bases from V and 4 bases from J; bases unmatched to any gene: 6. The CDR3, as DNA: TGCGCCAGCAGCCAACCGGGACAGGCATTCTATGGCTACACCTTC. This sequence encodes CASSQPGQAFYGYTF.

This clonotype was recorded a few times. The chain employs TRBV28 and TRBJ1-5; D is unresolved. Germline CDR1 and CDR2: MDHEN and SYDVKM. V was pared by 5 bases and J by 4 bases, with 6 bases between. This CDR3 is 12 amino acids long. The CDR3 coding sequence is TGTGCCAGCAGTACAGCGAATCAGCCCCAGCATTTT. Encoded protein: CASSTANQPQHF.

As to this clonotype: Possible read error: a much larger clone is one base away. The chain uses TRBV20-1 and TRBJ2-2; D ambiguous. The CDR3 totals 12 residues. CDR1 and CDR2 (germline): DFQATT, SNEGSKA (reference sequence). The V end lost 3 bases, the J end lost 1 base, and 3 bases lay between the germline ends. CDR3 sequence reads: CSASQNTGELFF. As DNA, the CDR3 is TGCAGTGCTAGTCAGAACACCGGGGAGCTGTTTTTT.

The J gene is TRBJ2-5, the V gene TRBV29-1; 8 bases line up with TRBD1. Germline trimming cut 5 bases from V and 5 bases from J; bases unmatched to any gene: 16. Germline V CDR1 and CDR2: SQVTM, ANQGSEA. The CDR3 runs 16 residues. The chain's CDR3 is CSVSPGTGWNGETQYF. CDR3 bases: TGCAGCGTTAGTCCCGGGACAGGTTGGAATGGGGAGACCCAGTACTTC. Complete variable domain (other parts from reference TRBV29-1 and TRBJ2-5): SAVISQKPSRDICQRGTSLTIQCQVDSQVTMMFWYRQQPGQSLTLIATANQGSEATYESGFVIDKFPISRPNLTFSTLTVSNMSPEDSSIYLCSVSPGTGWNGETQYFGPGTRLLVL.

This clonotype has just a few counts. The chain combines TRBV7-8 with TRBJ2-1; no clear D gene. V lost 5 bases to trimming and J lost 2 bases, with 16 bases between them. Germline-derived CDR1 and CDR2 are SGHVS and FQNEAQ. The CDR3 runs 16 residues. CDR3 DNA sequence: TGTGCCAGCAGCCCAGGCAGCCTAAGCCCCTACAATGAGCAGTTCTTC. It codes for CASSPGSLSPYNEQFF. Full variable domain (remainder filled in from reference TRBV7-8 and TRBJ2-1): GAGVSQSPRYKVAKRGQDVALRCDPISGHVSLFWYQQALGQGPEFLTYFQNEAQLDKSGLPSDRFFAERPEGSVSTLKIQRTQQEDSAVYLCASSPGSLSPYNEQFFGPGTRLTVL.

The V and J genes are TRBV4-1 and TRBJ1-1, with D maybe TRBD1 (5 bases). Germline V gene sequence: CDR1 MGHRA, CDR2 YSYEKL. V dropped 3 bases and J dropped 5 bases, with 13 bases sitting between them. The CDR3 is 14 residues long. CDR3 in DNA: TGCGCCAGCAGCCAGTACTCAGGGTGGACTGAAGCTTTCTTT. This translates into CASSQYSGWTEAFF.

CDR3 in amino acids: CASRPDTKGSYGYTF. The CDR3 DNA is TGTGCCAGCAGGCCCGATACAAAGGGATCCTATGGCTACACCTTC. The chain employs TRBV6-2 or TRBV6-3 and TRBJ1-2, with unresolved D. Between the trimmed V and J ends, which lost 6 bases and 4 bases, there was a span of 18 bases. Germline CDR1 MNHEY, CDR2 SVGEGT. The CDR3 contains 15 residues.

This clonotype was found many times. Written as DNA, the CDR3 is TGTGCCAGCAGCCAAGAGACTAGCGCCAAAGAGACCCAGTACTTC. Translating gives CASSQETSAKETQYF. This rearrangement joins TRBV4-2 to TRBJ2-5, with 8 bases fitting TRBD2. This CDR3 contains 15 residues. From germline, CDR1 is LGHNA and CDR2 YNFKEQ. The V segment lost 0 bases and the J segment 3 bases; nucleotides outside the gene matches: 3.

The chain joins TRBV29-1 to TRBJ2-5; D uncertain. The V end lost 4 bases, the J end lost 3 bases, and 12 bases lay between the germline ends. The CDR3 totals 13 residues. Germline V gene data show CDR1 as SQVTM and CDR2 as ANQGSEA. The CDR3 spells CSVGSTLEETQYF. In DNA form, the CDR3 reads TGCAGCGTTGGTTCGACATTGGAAGAGACCCAGTACTTC.

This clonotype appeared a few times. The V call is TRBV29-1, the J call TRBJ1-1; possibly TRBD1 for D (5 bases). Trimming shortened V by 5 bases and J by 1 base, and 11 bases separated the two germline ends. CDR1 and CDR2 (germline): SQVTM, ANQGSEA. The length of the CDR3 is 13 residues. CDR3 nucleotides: TGCAGCGTTTCTAGACAGACGAACACTGAAGCTTTCTTT. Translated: CSVSRQTNTEAFF.

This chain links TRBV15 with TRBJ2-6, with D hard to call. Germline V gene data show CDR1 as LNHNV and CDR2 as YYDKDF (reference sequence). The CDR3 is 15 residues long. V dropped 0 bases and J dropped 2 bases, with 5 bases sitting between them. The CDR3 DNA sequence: TGTGCCACCAGCAGAGATAAGGCTGGGGCCAACGTCCTGACTTTC. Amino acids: CATSRDKAGANVLTF.

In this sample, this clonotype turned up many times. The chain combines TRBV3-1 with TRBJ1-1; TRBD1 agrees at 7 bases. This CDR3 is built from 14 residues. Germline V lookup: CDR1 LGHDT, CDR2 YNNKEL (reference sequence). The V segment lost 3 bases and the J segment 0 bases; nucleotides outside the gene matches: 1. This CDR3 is CASSQGQLNTEAFF. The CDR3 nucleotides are TGTGCCAGCAGCCAGGGACAGCTGAACACTGAAGCTTTCTTT.

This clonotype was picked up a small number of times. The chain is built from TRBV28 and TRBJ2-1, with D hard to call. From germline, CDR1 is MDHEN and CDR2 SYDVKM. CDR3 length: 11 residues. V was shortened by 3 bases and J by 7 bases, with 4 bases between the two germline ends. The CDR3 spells CASSFRNEQFF. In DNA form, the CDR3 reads TGTGCCAGCAGTTTTCGAAATGAGCAGTTCTTC.

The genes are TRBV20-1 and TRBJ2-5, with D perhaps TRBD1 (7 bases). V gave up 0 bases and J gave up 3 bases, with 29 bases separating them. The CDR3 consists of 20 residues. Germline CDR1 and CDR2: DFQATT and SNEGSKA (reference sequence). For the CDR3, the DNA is TGCAGTGCTAGAGATCTTGGCGGGACAGTATATTTGGAGGGCGAAGAGACCCAGTACTTC. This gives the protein CSARDLGGTVYLEGEETQYF.

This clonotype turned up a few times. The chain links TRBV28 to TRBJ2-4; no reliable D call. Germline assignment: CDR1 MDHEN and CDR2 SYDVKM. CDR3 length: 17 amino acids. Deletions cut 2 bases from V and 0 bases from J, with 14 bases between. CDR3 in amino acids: CASSLPPRMAAKNIQYF. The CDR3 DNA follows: TGTGCCAGCAGTTTACCCCCAAGGATGGCAGCCAAAAACATTCAGTACTTC.

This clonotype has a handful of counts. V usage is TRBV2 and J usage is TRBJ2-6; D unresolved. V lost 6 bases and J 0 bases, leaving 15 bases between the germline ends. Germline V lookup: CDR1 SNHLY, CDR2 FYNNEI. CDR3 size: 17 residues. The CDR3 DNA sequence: TGTGCCAGCAGCCAAACCGGACGTATCTCTGGGGCCAACGTCCTGACTTTC. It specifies CASSQTGRISGANVLTF.

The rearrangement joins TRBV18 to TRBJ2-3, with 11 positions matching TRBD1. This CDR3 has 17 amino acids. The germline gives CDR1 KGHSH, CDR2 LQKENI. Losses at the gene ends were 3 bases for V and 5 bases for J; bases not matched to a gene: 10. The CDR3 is CASSPLPGQGVGDTQYF. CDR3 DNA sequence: TGTGCCAGCTCACCCCTCCCGGGACAGGGGGTCGGAGATACGCAGTATTTT. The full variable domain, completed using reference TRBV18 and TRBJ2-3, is NAGVMQNPRHLVRRRGQEARLRCSPMKGHSHVYWYRQLPEEGLKFMVYLQKENIIDESGMPKERFSAEFPKEGPSILRIQQVVRGDSAAYFCASSPLPGQGVGDTQYFGPGTRLTVL.

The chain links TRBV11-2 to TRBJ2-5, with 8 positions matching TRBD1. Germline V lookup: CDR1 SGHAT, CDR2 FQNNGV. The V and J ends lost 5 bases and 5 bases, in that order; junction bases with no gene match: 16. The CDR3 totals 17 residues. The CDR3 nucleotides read TGTGCCAGCAGCCCCGCCCGGGGCAGGGGGCGATGGGAGACCCAGTACTTC. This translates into CASSPARGRGRWETQYF.

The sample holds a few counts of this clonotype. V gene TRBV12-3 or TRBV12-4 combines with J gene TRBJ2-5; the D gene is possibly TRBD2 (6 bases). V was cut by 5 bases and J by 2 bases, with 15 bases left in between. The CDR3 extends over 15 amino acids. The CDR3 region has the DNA TGTGCCAGCAGTACCGGGGGACGGACACAAGAGACCCAGTACTTC. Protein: CASSTGGRTQETQYF.

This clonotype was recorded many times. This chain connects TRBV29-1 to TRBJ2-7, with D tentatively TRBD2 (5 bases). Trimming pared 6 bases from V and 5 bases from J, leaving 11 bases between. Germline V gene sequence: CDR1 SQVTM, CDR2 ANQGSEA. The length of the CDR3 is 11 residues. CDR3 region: CSVGPGNEQYF. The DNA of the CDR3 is TGCAGCGTCGGTCCGGGGAACGAGCAGTACTTC.

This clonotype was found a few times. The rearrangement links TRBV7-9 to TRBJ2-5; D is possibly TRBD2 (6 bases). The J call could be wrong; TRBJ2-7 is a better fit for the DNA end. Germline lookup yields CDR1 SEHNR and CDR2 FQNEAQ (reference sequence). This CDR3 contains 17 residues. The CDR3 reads CASSHITGETLSYEQYF. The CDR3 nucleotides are TGTGCCAGCAGCCACATCACGGGAGAGACGCTCTCCTACGAGCAGTACTTC.

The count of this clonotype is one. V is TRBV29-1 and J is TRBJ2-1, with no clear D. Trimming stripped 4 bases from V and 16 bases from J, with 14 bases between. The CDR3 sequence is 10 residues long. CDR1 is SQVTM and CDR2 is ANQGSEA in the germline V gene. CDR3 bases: TGCAGCGTTGTACATGGTGGTAACTTCTTC. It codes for CSVVHGGNFF.

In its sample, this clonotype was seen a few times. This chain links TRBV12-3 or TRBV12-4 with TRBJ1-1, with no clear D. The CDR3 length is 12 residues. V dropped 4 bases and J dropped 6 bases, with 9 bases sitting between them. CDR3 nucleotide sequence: TGTGCCAGCAGTTCTCCGATGGCTGAAGCTTTCTTT. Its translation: CASSSPMAEAFF.

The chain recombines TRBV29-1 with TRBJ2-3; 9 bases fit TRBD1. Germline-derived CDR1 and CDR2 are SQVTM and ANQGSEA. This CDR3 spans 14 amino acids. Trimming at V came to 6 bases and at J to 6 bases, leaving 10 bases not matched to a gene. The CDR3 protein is CSVEQGARFDTQYF. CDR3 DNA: TGCAGCGTCGAACAGGGGGCGCGGTTCGATACGCAGTATTTT.

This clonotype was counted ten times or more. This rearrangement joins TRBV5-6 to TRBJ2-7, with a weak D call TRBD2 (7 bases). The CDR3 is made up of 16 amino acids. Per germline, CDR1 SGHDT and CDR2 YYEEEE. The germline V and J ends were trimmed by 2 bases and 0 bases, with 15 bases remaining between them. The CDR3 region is CASSFPSGGASYEQYF. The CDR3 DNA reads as TGTGCCAGCAGCTTTCCCTCGGGGGGCGCCTCCTACGAGCAGTACTTC.

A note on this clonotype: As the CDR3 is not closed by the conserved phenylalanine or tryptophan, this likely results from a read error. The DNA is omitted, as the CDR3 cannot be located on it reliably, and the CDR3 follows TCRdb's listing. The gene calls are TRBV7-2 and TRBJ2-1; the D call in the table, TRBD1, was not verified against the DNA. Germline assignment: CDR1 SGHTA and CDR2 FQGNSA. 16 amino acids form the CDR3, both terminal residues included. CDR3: CASSPMAGSRQDGHFT.

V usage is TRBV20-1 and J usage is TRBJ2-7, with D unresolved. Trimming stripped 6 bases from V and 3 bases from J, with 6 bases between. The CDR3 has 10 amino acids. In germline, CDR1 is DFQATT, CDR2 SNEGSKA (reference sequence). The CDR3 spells CSAQNYEQYF. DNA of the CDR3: TGCAGTGCCCAAAACTACGAGCAGTACTTC.

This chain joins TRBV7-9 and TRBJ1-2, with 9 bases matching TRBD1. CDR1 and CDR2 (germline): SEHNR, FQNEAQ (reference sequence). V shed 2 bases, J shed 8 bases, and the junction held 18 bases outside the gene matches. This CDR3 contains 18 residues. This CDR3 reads CASSLLAGTGTGHSGYTF. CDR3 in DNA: TGTGCCAGCAGCTTATTGGCCGGGACAGGGACGGGTCATAGCGGCTACACCTTC.